This is a list of T cell receptor beta chains from one sample in a study of tumor-infiltrating lymphocytes in primary liver carcinoma. TCRdb reprocessed the multiplex PCR reads with MiXCR, giving one entry per CDR3 protein. The sample has just under 95,000 distinct CDR3 sequences; roughly 70% are singletons. The specimen sequenced was tumor-adjacent normal liver tissue. Receptors originate from a man aged 35-49 years with primary liver carcinoma and hepatitis B virus infection. Both conserved end residues are part of each CDR3. The order of the fields is V gene, clone size, J gene, D gene, CDR3 protein, CDR3 DNA. A D gene is named only where the DNA matches it firmly. Clone size is given for some rows only: seen once, a few or many times, or a class if the clone is expanded.

>TRBV5-6|NA|TRBJ2-7|NA
CASSSRDTPHEQYF
TGTGCCAGCAGTTCCCGGGACACCCCCCACGAGCAGTACTTC
>TRBV5-5|NA|TRBJ2-1|NA
CASHRSSYNEKFF
TGTGCCTCCCATAGGAGCTCCTACAATGAGAAGTTCTTC
>TRBV9|NA|TRBJ2-3|NA
CASSVDAVRSTDTQYF
TGTGCCAGCAGCGTAGACGCGGTGCGGAGCACAGATACGCAGTATTTT
>TRBV6-6|NA|TRBJ1-1|NA
CASRSGVVAPTEVSF
TGTGCCAGCAGGTCGGGGGTAGTGGCGCCCACTGAAGTTTCCTTT
>TRBV7-9|NA|TRBJ2-1|TRBD2
CACRPSSGPAYNEQFF
TGTGCCTGCAGACCCTCTAGCGGGCCCGCCTACAATGAGCAGTTCTTT
>TRBV11-2|NA|TRBJ2-3|NA
CASSLVSSDPSADTQYF
TGCGCCAGCAGCTTAGTTTCCAGCGACCCTAGCGCAGATACGCAGTATTTT
>TRBV6-1|many|TRBJ2-2|NA
CASAWDNPTGELFF
TGTGCCAGCGCCTGGGACAACCCCACCGGGGAGCTGTTTTTT
>TRBV29-1|many|TRBJ1-2|NA
CSVHTNSGPGYGYTF
TGCAGCGTGCACACAAACAGCGGACCAGGCTATGGCTACACCTTC
>TRBV12-3/TRBV12-4|NA|TRBJ1-5|TRBD1
CASSGQGTGNQSQHF
TGTGCTAGCAGTGGACAGGGAACCGGCAATCAGTCCCAGCATTTT
>TRBV7-8|once|TRBJ2-1|NA
CASSLNAGSQSYNEQLF
TGTGCCAGCAGCTTAAATGCGGGGAGCCAGTCCTACAATGAGCAGCTCTTC
>TRBV11-2|NA|TRBJ2-3|NA
CASGLGLEPDTLYF
TGTGCCAGCGGCTTAGGACTGGAGCCAGATACGCTGTATTTT
>TRBV7-3|NA|TRBJ2-3|TRBD1
CASSYGQGAWDTHYF
TGTGCCAGTAGCTATGGACAGGGGGCATGGGATACGCACTATTTT
>TRBV28|NA|TRBJ1-5|TRBD1
CASSLGQGNQPQHF
TGTGCCAGCAGTTTAGGACAGGGCAATCAGCCCCAGCATTTT
>TRBV4-2|NA|TRBJ2-1|TRBD2
CVSSQEGTGLFYNEQLF
TGTGTCAGCAGCCAAGAAGGAACGGGACTATTCTACAATGAGCAGCTCTTC
>TRBV6-5|many|TRBJ2-1|NA
CASRLLGGYNEQFF
TGTGCCAGCAGACTACTTGGGGGGTACAATGAGCAGTTCTTC
>TRBV6-6|many|TRBJ2-3|NA
CASGTDTQYF
TGTGCCAGCGGAACAGATACGCAGTATTTT
>TRBV11-2|NA|TRBJ2-3|TRBD2
CASSSNASGINTDTQYF
TGTGCCAGCAGCTCTAACGCTAGCGGGATTAACACAGATACGCAGTATTTT
>TRBV28|few|TRBJ2-6|NA
CASSSTANVLTF
TGTGCCAGCAGTTCAACGGCCAACGTCCTGACTTTC
>TRBV6-5|many|TRBJ2-2|TRBD1
CASRPSGGTGELFF
TGTGCCAGCAGACCGTCAGGGGGCACCGGGGAGCTGTTTTTT
>TRBV12-5|NA|TRBJ2-2|NA
CASGPPGAMNTGELFF
TGTGCTAGTGGCCCTCCGGGGGCCATGAACACCGGGGAGCTATTTTTT
>TRBV11-2|NA|TRBJ2-2|NA
CASNITYGKSEELFF
TGTGCCAGCAACATTACGTACGGAAAGAGCGAGGAGCTGTTTTTT
>TRBV6-4|NA|TRBJ2-5|NA
CASRNQSAEIQETQYF
TGTGCCAGCAGGAACCAATCAGCAGAAATTCAAGAGACCCAGTACTTC
>TRBV11-2|NA|TRBJ2-3|NA
CATCTLDTQYF
TGTGCCACCTGCACCCTGGATACGCAGTATTTT
>TRBV7-9|NA|TRBJ2-2|TRBD2
CASSPGLNTGELFF
TGTGCCAGCAGCCCGGGACTAAACACCGGGGAGCTGTTTTTT
>TRBV10-3|many|TRBJ2-5|TRBD2
CAISGTSTSETQYF
TGTGCCATCAGCGGGACTAGTACTTCGGAGACCCAGTACTTC
>TRBV11-2|once|TRBJ2-1|NA
CACSFNPRRSGSYNEQFF
TGTGCCTGCAGCTTTAACCCTAGGAGGTCCGGGAGTTACAATGAGCAGTTCTTC
>TRBV19|few|TRBJ2-5|TRBD2
CASSISPAGQETQYF
TGTGCCAGTAGTATCTCCCCAGCGGGGCAAGAGACCCAGTACTTC